What follows is one TCR beta chain and its context. These data are taken from a study of blood T cell repertoires in COVID-19. Whole-study context: Samples came from the United States, Italy and Spain, spanning acute and convalescent COVID-19. T cells, B-cell-depleted T cells, or PBMCs supplied cDNA or gDNA.

In the study's own analysis: Reference gene primer amplification gave estimated nucleated cell counts. Profiling relied on immunoSEQ multiplex PCR, and the TCRdb table lists in-frame clones only, not all of them. From that table come the V and J calls and clone size; the DNA was used to work out D and trimming. The sample lists 240,000 or so clones, 86% occurring once. Germline V gene data show CDR1 as LNHDA and CDR2 as SQIVND (reference sequence). V was cut by 5 bases and J by 6 bases, with 13 bases left in between. The CDR3 covers 13 residues. The receptor's source is a man older than 75 with acute or convalescent COVID-19. This rearrangement joins TRBV19 to TRBJ1-1; D is perhaps TRBD1 (5 bases). The source material was peripheral blood. The CDR3, as DNA: TGTGCCAGTAGTTCGACAGTCCCACCTGAAGCTTTCTTT. Translated: CASSSTVPPEAFF.